This TCR beta chain was recovered during a study of blood T cell repertoires in COVID-19. Study as a whole: COVID-19 samples collected from the United States, Italy and Spain covered acute and convalescent phases.

Per the original data handling: Cell counts per sample came from amplifying reference gene primers. TCRdb keeps only in-frame clones here, not all; method: immunoSEQ multiplex PCR. V and J calls and clone size are those listed in that table; D and trimming were worked out from the DNA. The data hold 90,000 to 150,000 clones, with about four fifths observed a single time. The sample taken for sequencing was peripheral blood. This receptor was identified in a woman of 80 years or more with acute or convalescent COVID-19.

CDR3 amino acids: CASYPLGGPAIGETQYF. CDR3 sequence (DNA): TGCGCCAGCTACCCATTGGGGGGGCCCGCGATAGGGGAGACCCAGTACTTC. The gene calls are TRBV5-1 and TRBJ2-5; tentatively, D is TRBD2 (7 bases). CDR1 SGHRS and CDR2 YFSETQ come from the germline V gene. V lost 7 bases to trimming and J lost 5 bases, with 27 bases between them. This CDR3 is 17 amino acids long.